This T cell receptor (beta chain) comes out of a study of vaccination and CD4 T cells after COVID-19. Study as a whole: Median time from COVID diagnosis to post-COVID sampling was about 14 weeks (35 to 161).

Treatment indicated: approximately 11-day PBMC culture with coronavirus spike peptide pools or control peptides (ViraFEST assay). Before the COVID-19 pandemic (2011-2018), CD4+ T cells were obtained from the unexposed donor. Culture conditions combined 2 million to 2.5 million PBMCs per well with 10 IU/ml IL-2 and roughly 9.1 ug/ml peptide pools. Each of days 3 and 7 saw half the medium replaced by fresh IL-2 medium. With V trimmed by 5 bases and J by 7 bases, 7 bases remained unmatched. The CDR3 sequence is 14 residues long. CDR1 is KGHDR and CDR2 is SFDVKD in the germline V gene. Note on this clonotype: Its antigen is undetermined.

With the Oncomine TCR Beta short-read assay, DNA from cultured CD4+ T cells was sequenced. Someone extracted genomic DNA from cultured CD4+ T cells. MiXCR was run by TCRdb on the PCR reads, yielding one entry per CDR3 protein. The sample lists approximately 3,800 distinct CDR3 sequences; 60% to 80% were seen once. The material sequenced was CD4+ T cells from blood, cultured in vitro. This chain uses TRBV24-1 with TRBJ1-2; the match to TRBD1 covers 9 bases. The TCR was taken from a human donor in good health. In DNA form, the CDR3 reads TGTGCCACCAGTGCTCCGGGACAGGGAGGTGGCTACACCTTC. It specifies CATSAPGQGGGYTF.